The source of this T cell receptor (beta chain) is a study of T cells in tuberculosis. Germline V gene sequence: CDR1 MNHNS, CDR2 SASEGT. The CDR3 is 14 residues long. Trimming removed 6 bases at V and 3 bases at J, with 14 bases between. Measured with immunoSEQ multiplex PCR; TCRdb has only the in-frame clones, and not every one. Here the sample spans 60,000 or so clones, under 90% being singletons. After thawing and overnight rest, PBMC were stained with GMM-loaded CD1B tetramer, viability dye and anti-CD3 for sorting. C32 glucose monomycolate from Rhodococcus equi was loaded onto the CD1B tetramers. Tetramer-sorted PBMC had been CD14 monocyte-depleted before freezing. In its sample, this clone was seen a few times.

Sequencing input: CD1b-GMM tetramer-negative cells sorted from PBMCs. The source of this sequence is an adult woman with latent tuberculosis. The chain links TRBV6-1 to TRBJ1-1; D may be TRBD1 (5 bases). The CDR3 region is CASRGGVEDTEAFF. DNA for the CDR3: TGTGCCAGCAGGGGGGGGGTGGAGGACACTGAAGCTTTCTTT.